The 28 T cell receptor beta chains listed next were all sequenced from one sample in a study of blood T cells in healthy people across ages. With a J-beta primer mix and a sample-barcoded 5' primer, a second PCR ran 7 to 11 cycles. TCRdb fed the 5' RACE reads into MiXCR, producing one record per CDR3 protein. The data hold about a million distinct CDR3 sequences, with around 49% observed a single time. The sample taken for sequencing was blood. Receptors were obtained from a man younger than 40 in good health.

The J gene is TRBJ1-4, the V gene TRBV7-9; D is perhaps TRBD1 (5 bases). V was cut by 2 bases and J by 2 bases, with 9 bases left in between. CDR1 is SEHNR, CDR2 FQNEAQ, per germline (reference sequence). The length of the CDR3 is 15 residues. The CDR3, as DNA: TGTGCCAGCAGCTTATCGGCAGGGACTAATGAAAAACTGTTTTTT. Encoded protein: CASSLSAGTNEKLFF. The variable domain in full, completed from reference TRBV7-9 and TRBJ1-4, reads DTGVSQNPRHKITKRGQNVTFRCDPISEHNRLYWYRQTLGQGPEFLTYFQNEAQLEKSRLLSDRFSAERPKGSFSTLEIQRTEQGDSAMYLCASSLSAGTNEKLFFGSGTQLSVL.

This chain uses TRBV4-1 with TRBJ1-4, with a possible D match to TRBD1 (6 bases). CDR1 is MGHRA, CDR2 YSYEKL, per germline. With 1 base removed from V and 4 bases from J, the gap between germline ends came to 13 bases. The CDR3 spans 16 residues. The CDR3: CASSQVPQGYNEKLFF. In nucleotides, the CDR3 is TGCGCCAGCAGCCAAGTACCGCAGGGGTATAATGAAAAACTGTTTTTT.

This clonotype was observed a few times. The chain employs TRBV30 and TRBJ2-5; D might be TRBD1 (6 bases). The CDR3 is 12 amino acids. Trimming took 3 bases from V and 6 from J, leaving 11 bases between them. The germline CDR1 and CDR2 sequences are GTSNPN and SVGIG (reference sequence). The CDR3 DNA is TGTGCCTGGAGGCAGGGGATCCAGACCCAGTACTTC. Residues: CAWRQGIQTQYF. Full variable domain (missing parts from reference TRBV30 and TRBJ2-5): SQTIHQWPATLVQPVGSPLSLECTVEGTSNPNLYWYRQAAGRGLQLLFYSVGIGQISSEVPQNLSASRPQDRQFILSSKKLLLSDSGFYLCAWRQGIQTQYFGPGTRLLVL.

The chain recombines TRBV20-1 with TRBJ2-1; TRBD1 matches at 10 bases. CDR1 and CDR2 from the germline V gene are DFQATT and SNEGSKA (reference sequence). The CDR3 has 20 amino acids. J gave up 7 bases and V 0 bases, and 21 bases lay outside the gene matches. CDR3 residues: CSARDIYGTGEGPGGNEQFF. The CDR3 coding sequence is TGCAGTGCTAGAGATATTTACGGGACAGGGGAAGGGCCCGGGGGGAATGAGCAGTTCTTC.

The sample holds a few counts of this clonotype. The rearrangement links TRBV13 to TRBJ1-1, with D possibly being TRBD1 (5 bases). There are 12 residues in the CDR3. Germline CDR1 reads PRHDT; CDR2 reads FYEKMQ (reference sequence). V lost 5 bases, J lost 5 bases, and 9 bases lay in between. This CDR3 is CASSRSGTEAFF. CDR3 nucleotides: TGTGCCAGCAGCCGCTCAGGGACTGAAGCTTTCTTT.

J is TRBJ2-3 and V is TRBV3-1, with a possible D match to TRBD2 (5 bases). In germline, CDR1 is LGHDT, CDR2 YNNKEL (reference sequence). Between the trimmed V and J ends, which lost 4 bases and 2 bases, there was a span of 10 bases. The CDR3 totals 14 residues. The CDR3 region is CASSLGLITDTQYF. Written as DNA, the CDR3 is TGTGCCAGCAGCCTCGGACTCATCACAGATACGCAGTATTTT.

The chain joins TRBV28 to TRBJ2-4; a weak D match, TRBD1 (5 bases). The assigned J gene may be wrong: the sequence end matches TRBJ2-7 better. Looked up from germline, CDR1 is MDHEN and CDR2 is SYDVKM. The CDR3 has 13 residues. Here the CDR3 reads CASSLVTGYEQYF. The CDR3 coding sequence is TGTGCCAGCAGTTTAGTTACAGGTTACGAGCAGTACTTC.

On this clonotype itself: A read error may produce the germline difference seen at one junction end. The chain is built from TRBV6-1 and TRBJ2-7; TRBD2 matches 7 bases. The CDR3 is 15 residues long. Germline V lookup: CDR1 MNHNS, CDR2 SASEGT. The DNA for the CDR3 is TGTGCCAGCAGCGAAGCGGGGAGAAGCTCCTACGAGCAGTACTTC. It specifies CASSEAGRSSYEQYF.

There are a few counts of this clonotype. The rearrangement uses TRBV5-1 and TRBJ2-3, with a tentative D call TRBD1 (6 bases). The ends were cut back, 7 bases at V and 2 bases at J, with 14 bases in the middle. Germline-derived CDR1 and CDR2 are SGHRS and YFSETQ. The CDR3 has 14 residues. In nucleotides, the CDR3 is TGCGCCAGCGGAATAGGGGACACCACAGATACGCAGTATTTT. Translation: CASGIGDTTDTQYF.

The chain combines TRBV5-5 with TRBJ1-2, with TRBD1 as a possible D gene (6 bases). CDR3 length: 15 amino acids. Per germline, CDR1 SGHKS and CDR2 YYEKEE (reference sequence). Trimming pared 2 bases from V and 8 bases from J, leaving 19 bases between. CDR3 bases: TGTGCCAGCAGCTTCGGGGGGCCGGATTCCGTAGGCTACACCTTC. Amino acid sequence: CASSFGGPDSVGYTF. The full variable domain, completed using reference TRBV5-5 and TRBJ1-2, is DAGVTQSPTHLIKTRGQQVTLRCSPISGHKSVSWYQQVLGQGPQFIFQYYEKEERGRGNFPDRFSARQFPNYSSELNVNALLLGDSALYLCASSFGGPDSVGYTFGSGTRLTVV.

This chain links TRBV11-2 with TRBJ2-3, with 9 nucleotides matching TRBD1. The CDR3 length is 13 residues. V shed 0 bases and J 13 bases; nucleotides not matched to a gene: 5. The germline V gene encodes CDR1 SGHAT and CDR2 FQNNGV. Here the CDR3 DNA reads TGTGCCAGCAGCTTAGACTGGACAGGGGAGAAGTATTTT. Protein: CASSLDWTGEKYF.

This chain uses TRBV5-5 with TRBJ2-1; 11 bases align to TRBD2. Germline lookup yields CDR1 SGHKS and CDR2 YYEKEE (reference sequence). The CDR3 runs to 15 residues. V shed 2 bases, J shed 9 bases, and the junction held 7 bases outside the gene matches. The DNA for the CDR3 is TGTGCCAGCAGCTTTAGCGGGGGGGCCCTCAGTGAGCAGTTCTTC. Translated, it gives CASSFSGGALSEQFF.

This clonotype was seen more than once but under ten times. The chain links TRBV7-3 to TRBJ2-7; 7 bases match TRBD1. V shed 5 bases and J 2 bases; nucleotides not matched to a gene: 6. The CDR3 spans 14 residues. CDR1 SGHTA and CDR2 FQGTGA come from the germline V gene. CDR3 nucleotides: TGTGCCAGCAGCCCGACAGGGCAAACCTACGAGCAGTACTTC. It translates to CASSPTGQTYEQYF.

There are a few counts of this clonotype. The CDR3 bases are TGTGCCAGCAGTTTAGCGCGAGTGAACACTGAAGCTTTCTTT. Protein product: CASSLARVNTEAFF. The chain employs TRBV12-3 or TRBV12-4 and TRBJ1-1; D is unresolved. This CDR3 region has 14 residues. Trimming removed 0 bases at V and 0 bases at J, with 5 bases between.

This clonotype appeared many times. The rearrangement joins TRBV29-1 to TRBJ2-7; D remains ambiguous. CDR3 length: 13 amino acids. CDR1 is SQVTM and CDR2 is ANQGSEA in the germline V gene. The ends were cut back, 2 bases at V and 5 bases at J, with 13 bases in the middle. Here the CDR3 reads CSVESSGSNEQYF. CDR3 DNA sequence: TGCAGCGTTGAATCATCCGGGTCTAACGAGCAGTACTTC.

This clonotype was detected a few times. The chain employs TRBV7-2 and TRBJ1-2, with TRBD1 identical over 7 bases. J gave up 4 bases and V 4 bases, and 15 bases lay outside the gene matches. CDR1 is SGHTA, CDR2 FQGNSA, per germline. CDR3 length equals 17 residues. The CDR3 sequence: CASSSRQGRWGGYGYTF. As DNA, the CDR3 is TGTGCCAGCAGCTCGCGACAGGGTCGATGGGGGGGCTATGGCTACACCTTC.

This clonotype was picked up a small number of times. The V call is TRBV4-2, the J call TRBJ2-2; 11 bases fit TRBD2. From germline, CDR1 is LGHNA and CDR2 YNFKEQ. V shed 7 bases and J 8 bases; nucleotides not matched to a gene: 21. CDR3 size: 19 residues. The CDR3 region is CASTLGSVSLAGGTGELFF. Written as DNA, the CDR3 is TGTGCCAGCACCCTCGGGAGTGTTTCGCTAGCGGGGGGCACGGGGGAGCTGTTTTTT.

Ten or more counts support this clonotype. The chain recombines TRBV4-1 with TRBJ2-7, with 8 bases identical to TRBD1. Germline trimming cut 5 bases from V and 3 bases from J; bases unmatched to any gene: 6. CDR1 MGHRA and CDR2 YSYEKL come from the germline V gene. This CDR3 region has 14 residues. The CDR3 coding sequence is TGCGCCAGCAGCGAGGGGGACAGGAGCTACGAGCAGTACTTC. It yields the protein CASSEGDRSYEQYF.

About this clonotype: This may be a read error: a much more frequent sequence differs by one nucleotide. V and J are TRBV6-2 or TRBV6-3 and TRBJ1-5, with a tentative D call TRBD1 (6 bases). The CDR3 length is 20 residues. The germline V gene has CDR1 MNHEY and CDR2 SVGEGT. The CDR3 DNA reads TGTACCAGCAGTTACCACTCGTTTTCGATAAGGACAGAGAGCAATCAGCCCCAGCATTTT. It encodes CTSSYHSFSIRTESNQPQHF.

There are a few counts of this clonotype. The chain uses TRBV11-1 and TRBJ2-7; no clear D gene. Trimming removed 5 bases at V and 4 bases at J, with 12 bases between. The CDR3 has 13 amino acids. Per the germline V gene, CDR1 is SGHAT and CDR2 is FQDESV (reference sequence). The DNA for the CDR3 is TGTGCCAGCAGCGTTATTGGGCAATACGAGCAGTACTTC. Translating it yields CASSVIGQYEQYF.

In its sample, this clonotype was seen a few times. The gene calls are TRBV7-2 and TRBJ1-1; TRBD1 matches at 7 bases. CDR3 length equals 17 residues. CDR1 SGHTA and CDR2 FQGNSA come from the germline V gene. The V segment lost 0 bases and the J segment 1 base; nucleotides outside the gene matches: 8. CDR3 loop: CASSLAALTGKNTEAFF. The CDR3 DNA reads as TGTGCCAGCAGCTTAGCGGCTTTGACAGGGAAGAACACTGAAGCTTTCTTT.

The chain is built from TRBV20-1 and TRBJ1-5; 10 bases match TRBD1. Trimming cost V 5 bases and J 0 bases; bases outside gene matches: 10. The CDR3 covers 17 residues. Germline V gene data show CDR1 as DFQATT and CDR2 as SNEGSKA (reference sequence). DNA of the CDR3: TGCAGTGCTGCCGGGACAGGGGCTCAATATAGCAATCAGCCCCAGCATTTT. Residues: CSAAGTGAQYSNQPQHF.

This clonotype has just a few counts. The chain uses TRBV6-2 or TRBV6-3 and TRBJ2-5, with D tentatively TRBD1 or TRBD2 (6 bases each). The last part of the DNA fits TRBJ2-7 better; the J call may be wrong. Germline CDR1 reads MNHEY; CDR2 reads SVGEGT. The CDR3 extends over 12 amino acids. CDR3 sequence (DNA): TGTGCCAGCAGCCAACCGGGGGCCGAGCAGTACTTC. As protein: CASSQPGAEQYF.

V usage is TRBV7-2 and J usage is TRBJ1-2, with 10 bases lining up with TRBD1. The CDR3 is 15 amino acids. J lost 6 bases, V lost 5 bases, and 9 bases had no gene match. Germline V gene data show CDR1 as SGHTA and CDR2 as FQGNSA. In DNA, the CDR3 is TGTGCCAGCAGCCCAGGGACAGGGGTACTGGATGGCTACACCTTC. It codes for CASSPGTGVLDGYTF.

This clonotype was counted a few times. The chain carries TRBV5-1 and TRBJ2-1, with 10 bases identical to TRBD1. Trimming took 0 bases from V and 5 from J; bases not matched to a gene: 8. The CDR3 contains 17 residues. Germline assignment: CDR1 SGHRS and CDR2 YFSETQ. CDR3 region: CASSLARDRGLHNEQFF. In nucleotides, the CDR3 is TGCGCCAGCAGCTTGGCCCGGGACAGGGGACTCCACAATGAGCAGTTCTTC.

V is TRBV4-3 and J is TRBJ2-3; D not resolved. V lost 0 bases to trimming and J lost 0 bases, with 10 bases between them. The germline gives CDR1 LGHNA, CDR2 YSLEER. This CDR3 spans 16 amino acids. In DNA, the CDR3 is TGCGCCAGCAGCCAAGATCGTCGGGTTAGCACAGATACGCAGTATTTT. This codes for CASSQDRRVSTDTQYF.

This clonotype has only one observation. This chain uses TRBV28 with TRBJ2-1; D could derive from TRBD1 or TRBD2 (6 bases each). The ends were cut back, 3 bases at V and 2 bases at J, with 14 bases in the middle. This CDR3 region has 16 residues. CDR1 is MDHEN, CDR2 SYDVKM, per germline. The CDR3 sequence: CASSLVGGRTYNEQFF. CDR3 coding DNA: TGTGCCAGCAGTTTGGTGGGGGGCCGAACCTACAATGAGCAGTTCTTC.

J is TRBJ2-1 and V is TRBV11-1, with 12 bases fitting TRBD2. Germline V lookup: CDR1 SGHAT, CDR2 FQDESV (reference sequence). With 4 bases clipped from V and 15 bases from J, the junction kept 10 bases outside the gene matches. The CDR3 runs to 14 residues. CDR3: CASSSGGLAGGRFF. CDR3 coding DNA: TGTGCCAGCAGCTCTGGCGGGCTAGCGGGGGGGAGGTTCTTC.